The source of this TCR beta chain is a study of beta chain features in type 1 diabetes. Regarding the study as a whole: When VDJ junctions were examined, type 1 diabetes patients showed fewer insertions and more deletions.

The germline CDR1 and CDR2 sequences are SGHRS and YFSETQ. The CDR3 spans 16 residues. The trim removed 0 bases at V and 2 bases at J, leaving 4 bases unmatched. The investigators reverse transcribed all of the isolated RNA, so they sequenced expressed TCRB transcripts. Repertoires were generated with immunoSEQ multiplex PCR, while TCRdb's copy carries only in-frame clones and drops some. Of some 44,000 clones detected, about half appear once; the ten largest clones hold approximately 2.1%. Turning to this clone: Its antigen remains unknown.

The rearrangement links TRBV5-1 to TRBJ2-1, with 8 bases fitting TRBD2. The receptor was derived from a woman between 18 and 29 years old in good health. Specimen: Tregs from blood. CDR3 nucleotide sequence: TGCGCCAGCAGCTTGGCTACGGGAGGGCCCTACAATGAGCAGTTCTTC. It yields the protein CASSLATGGPYNEQFF. Looking up the rest from reference TRBV5-1 and TRBJ2-1 gives the full variable domain: KAGVTQTPRYLIKTRGQQVTLSCSPISGHRSVSWYQQTPGQGLQFLFEYFSETQRNKGNFPGRFSGRQFSNSRSEMNVSTLELGDSALYLCASSLATGGPYNEQFFGPGTRLTVL.